This TCR beta chain was sequenced during a study of T cell repertoires in MIS-A myocarditis. Sequenced by immunoSEQ multiplex PCR; TCRdb stores in-frame clones only, minus some. The sample includes roughly 10,000 clones, around 83% of them seen just once. The germline gives CDR1 SGDLS, CDR2 YYNGEE. Trimming took off 4 bases at V and 4 bases at J, with 13 bases between the two ends. This CDR3 contains 14 residues. V and J are TRBV9 and TRBJ2-3; either TRBD1 or TRBD2 may supply D (6 bases each). This receptor was identified in a man aged 18 to 30 with fulminant myocarditis from multisystem inflammatory syndrome in adults (MIS-A) after COVID-19. The sample consisted of right ventricle heart tissue obtained at autopsy. CDR3 in amino acids: CASSIGGYADTQYF. In DNA form, the CDR3 reads TGTGCCAGCAGCATAGGGGGGTATGCAGATACGCAGTATTTT. The full variable domain, with the rest looked up from reference TRBV9 and TRBJ2-3, is DSGVTQTPKHLITATGQRVTLRCSPRSGDLSVYWYQQSLDQGLQFLIQYYNGEERAKGNILERFSAQQFPDLHSELNLSSLELGDSALYFCASSIGGYADTQYFGPGTRLTVL.